This T cell receptor beta chain appears in the sequencing data of a study of blood T cell repertoires in COVID-19. Study in general: Samples of COVID-19 (acute and convalescent) were obtained from the United States, Italy and Spain.

The CDR3 consists of 16 residues. V lost 7 bases, J lost 3 bases, and 12 bases stayed unmatched. In germline, CDR1 is MRHNA, CDR2 SNTAGT. Data came from immunoSEQ multiplex PCR; TCRdb stores just in-frame clones and leaves some out. The sample lists 150,000 to 200,000 clones; around 79% were seen once. This chain connects TRBV6-4 to TRBJ2-3, with 8 bases lining up with TRBD1. The sequence was collected from a man between 60 and 75 years old with active or convalescent COVID-19. The sample was peripheral blood. The CDR3 coding sequence is TGTGCCAGCACCCACCGGGACAGGTCGGTGACAGATACGCAGTATTTT. It translates to CASTHRDRSVTDTQYF.